The next 21 T cell receptor beta chains were all read from a single sample in a study of blood T cell repertoires in COVID-19. Clones were sequenced by immunoSEQ multiplex PCR, and TCRdb holds only the in-frame ones, with some missing. The table has more than 250,000 clones, 87% seen once. The sequencing sample was made of peripheral blood. These receptors all stem from a man in his fifties or sixties with active or convalescent COVID-19.

The chain is built from TRBV5-4 and TRBJ1-6; the D is unclear. Per germline, CDR1 SGHNT and CDR2 YYREEE (reference sequence). The CDR3 totals 16 residues. Deletions cut 3 bases from V and 2 bases from J, with 12 bases between. The CDR3 region is CASSSGRGTYNSPLHF. The CDR3 DNA reads TGTGCCAGCAGCTCCGGTCGAGGGACCTATAATTCACCCCTCCACTTT.

The gene calls are TRBV7-9 and TRBJ2-1, with a possible D match to TRBD2 (5 bases). In germline, CDR1 is SEHNR, CDR2 FQNEAQ (reference sequence). This CDR3 has 16 amino acids. Trimming pared 2 bases from V and 7 bases from J, leaving 18 bases between. CDR3 coding DNA: TGTGCCAGCAGCTTAATAATAGCGTTCTCGGGGAATGAGCAGTTCTTC. It yields the protein CASSLIIAFSGNEQFF.

The rearrangement joins TRBV10-3 to TRBJ1-5, with D perhaps matching TRBD1 (5 bases). The CDR3 runs to 12 residues. V was pared by 6 bases and J by 7 bases, with 10 bases between. The V gene's germline CDR1 is ENHRY and CDR2 SYGVKD. In DNA form, the CDR3 reads TGTGCCATCAGGGGGGAGGGACAGCCCCAGCATTTT. Amino acids: CAIRGEGQPQHF.

The rearrangement uses TRBV30 and TRBJ2-3; 11 bases fit TRBD2. The CDR3 runs to 15 residues. Germline CDR1 is GTSNPN and CDR2 is SVGIG (reference sequence). J gave up 5 bases and V 2 bases, and 6 bases lay outside the gene matches. CDR3 residues: CAWSSSGGPRDTQYF. The CDR3 DNA reads as TGTGCCTGGAGTTCTAGCGGGGGGCCCAGAGATACGCAGTATTTT.

This clone was counted once. The gene calls are TRBV19 and TRBJ1-3; TRBD1 agrees at 8 bases. This CDR3 is 15 amino acids long. V shed 2 bases, J shed 5 bases, and the junction held 5 bases outside the gene matches. From germline, CDR1 is LNHDA and CDR2 SQIVND (reference sequence). The CDR3: CASSIKGQGRNTIYF. DNA for the CDR3: TGTGCCAGTAGTATAAAAGGACAGGGACGAAACACCATATATTTT.

The chain joins TRBV11-2 to TRBJ2-7; 10 nucleotides line up with TRBD1. Germline CDR1 and CDR2: SGHAT and FQNNGV. The CDR3 contains 16 residues. Trimming took 5 bases from V and 0 from J; bases not matched to a gene: 7. CDR3 amino acids: CASSPVRQGASYEQYF. In DNA form, the CDR3 reads TGTGCCAGCAGCCCTGTCCGACAGGGGGCCTCCTACGAGCAGTACTTC.

This sequence joins TRBV9 and TRBJ2-2; TRBD2 matches at 9 bases. Germline loops: CDR1 SGDLS, CDR2 YYNGEE. The CDR3 has 15 amino acids. V lost 0 bases and J lost 6; bases outside the gene matches: 3. The CDR3 bases are TGTGCCAGCAGCGTAGCGGCGGGAGGGTCCGGGGAGCTGTTTTTT. Protein product: CASSVAAGGSGELFF.

The rearrangement links TRBV2 to TRBJ2-5; D not resolved. The V gene lost 2 bases and the J gene lost 1 base, with 11 bases spanning the gap. Germline CDR1 SNHLY, CDR2 FYNNEI. The CDR3 extends over 15 amino acids. This CDR3 is CASSEQLGIQETQYF. CDR3 DNA sequence: TGTGCCAGCAGTGAACAGCTAGGAATCCAAGAGACCCAGTACTTC.

In its sample, this clone was seen once. The chain uses TRBV20-1 and TRBJ2-7, with TRBD1 matching over 7 bases. The CDR3 loop spans 11 amino acids. CDR1 DFQATT and CDR2 SNEGSKA come from the germline V gene (reference sequence). Losses at the gene ends were 2 bases for V and 7 bases for J; bases not matched to a gene: 2. The CDR3: CSARKTGEQYF. DNA for the CDR3: TGCAGTGCTAGAAAGACAGGGGAGCAGTACTTC.

V usage is TRBV18 and J usage is TRBJ2-7, with 7 bases fitting TRBD1. The CDR3 contains 15 residues. The germline V gene encodes CDR1 KGHSH and CDR2 LQKENI. J gave up 4 bases and V 3 bases, and 9 bases lay outside the gene matches. The CDR3 DNA is TGTGCCAGCTCACCTAGACAGGGCCTGGAGTACGAGCAGTACTTC. This encodes CASSPRQGLEYEQYF.

V is TRBV7-9 and J is TRBJ2-3, with TRBD2 identical over 10 bases. V gave up 6 bases and J gave up 2 bases; unmatched junction bases: 8. The CDR3 sequence is 16 residues long. In germline, CDR1 is SEHNR, CDR2 FQNEAQ (reference sequence). DNA of the CDR3: TGTGCCAGCAGTCCGACGACTAGCGGGTACACAGATACGCAGTATTTT. Amino acid sequence: CASSPTTSGYTDTQYF.

The rearrangement links TRBV7-2 to TRBJ1-6; D not certain. Trimming cost V 4 bases and J 7 bases, with 14 bases left between them. CDR3 length equals 15 residues. In germline, CDR1 is SGHTA, CDR2 FQGNSA. DNA for the CDR3: TGTGCCAGCAGCTCCTCCAGGCCGGGGAATTCACCCCTCCACTTT. Its protein is CASSSSRPGNSPLHF.

The chain links TRBV9 to TRBJ2-2; TRBD1 matches 7 bases. Trimming took 1 base from V and 3 from J; bases not matched to a gene: 6. CDR1 is SGDLS and CDR2 is YYNGEE in the germline V gene. This CDR3 is built from 16 residues. CDR3 sequence: CASSVLQGPYTGELFF. The CDR3 DNA reads as TGTGCCAGCAGCGTACTACAGGGGCCCTACACCGGGGAGCTGTTTTTT.

The chain carries TRBV2 and TRBJ2-5; D possibly corresponds to TRBD2 (5 bases). With 9 bases removed from V and 2 bases from J, the gap between germline ends came to 10 bases. Germline V gene data show CDR1 as SNHLY and CDR2 as FYNNEI. This CDR3 comprises 12 residues. The CDR3 region is CASCGPQETQYF. The CDR3, as DNA: TGTGCCAGTTGCGGGCCACAAGAGACCCAGTACTTC.

The chain combines TRBV6-5 with TRBJ1-2; no clear D gene. Trimming shortened V by 5 bases and J by 5 bases, and 6 bases separated the two germline ends. The CDR3 runs 11 residues. Germline CDR1 and CDR2: MNHEY and SVGAGI. CDR3 sequence: CASSNSYGYTF. The CDR3 DNA reads as TGTGCCAGCAGTAATAGTTATGGCTACACCTTC.

At least ten counts were recorded for this clone. The chain joins TRBV5-4 to TRBJ2-2, with 7 nucleotides matching TRBD2. The germline gives CDR1 SGHNT, CDR2 YYREEE (reference sequence). The CDR3 covers 16 residues. Trimming took 0 bases from V and 4 from J; bases not matched to a gene: 6. The CDR3 DNA sequence: TGTGCCAGCAGCTTGGCTCGGACTAGAAGCACCGGGGAGCTGTTTTTT. The encoded protein is CASSLARTRSTGELFF.

The J gene is TRBJ1-1, the V gene TRBV6-5; D is unresolved. There are 16 residues in the CDR3. Between the trimmed V and J ends, which lost 2 bases and 0 bases, there was a span of 13 bases. The germline CDR1 and CDR2 sequences are MNHEY and SVGAGI. The CDR3 nucleotides are TGTGCCAGCAGTTACGACCCGACACGCATGAACACTGAAGCTTTCTTT. This sequence encodes CASSYDPTRMNTEAFF.

Concerning this clone: A far bigger clonotype differs at one base, so this is likely a read error. Written as DNA, the CDR3 is TGTGCCAGCAGCTTGGGACAGTCCTACGAGCAGTACTTC. Amino acids: CASSLGQSYEQYF. The chain couples TRBV5-4 to TRBJ2-7, with D possibly being TRBD1 (5 bases). Germline lookup yields CDR1 SGHNT and CDR2 YYREEE (reference sequence). Deletions cut 0 bases from V and 1 base from J, with 5 bases between. The CDR3 totals 13 residues. The whole variable domain, filled in from reference TRBV5-4 and TRBJ2-7, reads ETGVTQSPTHLIKTRGQQVTLRCSSQSGHNTVSWYQQALGQGPQFIFQYYREEENGRGNFPPRFSGLQFPNYSSELNVNALELDDSALYLCASSLGQSYEQYFGPGTRLTVT.

V is TRBV5-1 and J is TRBJ1-1; weak D call: TRBD1 (5 bases). Trimming removed 1 base at V and 7 bases at J, with 11 bases between. Per germline, CDR1 SGHRS and CDR2 YFSETQ. CDR3 length: 13 amino acids. CDR3 sequence: CASSLSGEGEAFF. CDR3 DNA: TGCGCCAGCAGCTTGTCGGGGGAAGGTGAAGCTTTCTTT.

The chain has TRBV5-1 and TRBJ2-2, with 7 bases matching TRBD1. The V gene end was trimmed by 2 bases and the J gene end by 0 bases; junction bases not matched to a gene: 4. Germline V gene lookup returns CDR1 SGHRS and CDR2 YFSETQ. The CDR3 runs to 16 residues. As DNA, the CDR3 is TGCGCCAGCAGCTTACGACAGGGCACGAACACCGGGGAGCTGTTTTTT. It translates to CASSLRQGTNTGELFF.

This sequence joins TRBV20-1 and TRBJ2-1; 11 bases fit TRBD2. V trimming: 3 bases; J trimming: 5 bases; junction bases outside the gene matches: 6. Germline V CDR1 and CDR2: DFQATT, SNEGSKA (reference sequence). The CDR3 has 15 residues. DNA for the CDR3: TGCAGTGCTAGTTTCACTAGCGGGGGCCACAATGAGCAGTTCTTC. Protein sequence: CSASFTSGGHNEQFF.